The sequence of this T cell receptor beta chain was determined in a study of Ad26.COV2.S vaccination and SARS-CoV-2 variants. Study-level points and caveats: Analyses of TCR breadth and depth may have underestimated total T cell responses.

To note about this clone: Antigen: not known.

Regarding treatment: 15 to 20 received Ad26.COV2.S at low or high dose, single or two shots; about 5 received placebo; per-sample allocation not given. On day 63 after the first injection, vaccine and placebo recipients gave samples. Only in-frame clones appear in the TCRdb table, and some are missing; sequencing was by immunoSEQ multiplex PCR. The sample lists a few hundred thousand clones, 70% to 90% occurring once. This TCR was sampled from a person aged 18-65 years who received the Ad26.COV2.S COVID-19 vaccine or a placebo. Specimen: peripheral blood, collected in a trial of Ad26.COV2.S vaccine versus placebo.

CDR3 loop: CASSGAGKGNTIYF. The CDR3 DNA reads as TGTGCCAGCAGTGGGGCAGGGAAGGGAAACACCATATATTTT. The V call is TRBV2, the J call TRBJ1-3; D possibly corresponds to TRBD1 (5 bases). Per the germline V gene, CDR1 is SNHLY and CDR2 is FYNNEI. This CDR3 spans 14 amino acids. V shed 4 bases and J shed 4 bases, with 11 bases lying between them.